The 25 T cell receptor beta chains reported below all come from one sample, sequenced in a study of T cell changes during pregnancy in multiple sclerosis (dated by TCRdb to the late 2010s). Library method: the immunoSEQ multiplex PCR assay. Entries here come from immuneACCESS through TCRdb and include only in-frame sequences with V and J called. Some clones fail to appear in such tables; in the studies checked, an unresolved V gene covers under half of the shortfall, and the cause of the remainder is unknown. The sample profile shows about 93,000 clones; over 80% of them were found once. The ten largest clonotypes hold around 2% of the sample. Sequences were derived from peripheral blood, sampled after pregnancy. The receptors stem from a female donor with multiple sclerosis, enrolled in a pregnancy study.

A few counts support this clone. The V gene is TRBV7-9, the J gene TRBJ1-1; D unclear. Germline V gives CDR1 SEHNR, CDR2 FQNEAQ (reference sequence). Trimming removed 5 bases at V and 3 bases at J, with 7 bases between. The length of the CDR3 is 12 residues. The CDR3 nucleotides are TGTGCCAGCAGCCCACAAGACACTGAAGCTTTCTTT. It is translated as CASSPQDTEAFF.

The chain links TRBV6-4 to TRBJ2-7, with 9 bases fitting TRBD1. This CDR3 region has 13 residues. The V gene end was trimmed by 8 bases and the J gene end by 3 bases; junction bases not matched to a gene: 5. Germline CDR1 MRHNA, CDR2 SNTAGT. The CDR3 region is CASPRDRVYEQYF. CDR3 DNA: TGTGCCAGCCCCCGGGACAGGGTCTACGAGCAGTACTTC.

The chain recombines TRBV19 with TRBJ1-1; TRBD1 might be the D (5 bases). This CDR3 contains 14 residues. CDR1 and CDR2 (germline): LNHDA, SQIVND (reference sequence). Trimming stripped 4 bases from V and 2 bases from J, with 11 bases between. The CDR3: CASSRGELNTEAFF. CDR3 bases: TGTGCCAGTAGTAGGGGGGAACTTAACACTGAAGCTTTCTTT.

This sequence joins TRBV27 and TRBJ1-6; no clear D gene. The CDR3 length is 11 residues. Germline CDR1 is MNHEY and CDR2 is SMNVEV (reference sequence). The CDR3 loop is CEREGNSPLHF. The CDR3, as DNA: TGTGAGCGAGAAGGTAATTCACCCCTCCACTTT.

CDR3 nucleotide sequence: TGCGCCAGCGCGGAGGAAGAGCTCTCCGTGTACTCACCCCTCCACTTT. This gives the protein CASAEEELSVYSPLHF. The gene calls are TRBV5-1 and TRBJ1-6; D remains unclear. V gave up 7 bases and J gave up 10 bases, with 24 bases separating them. Germline V gene lookup returns CDR1 SGHRS and CDR2 YFSETQ. The CDR3 contains 16 residues.

This clone was seen a few times. The rearrangement joins TRBV5-1 to TRBJ1-2; TRBD1 aligns across 8 bases. The CDR3 length is 12 residues. Germline V lookup: CDR1 SGHRS, CDR2 YFSETQ. The J segment lost 8 bases and the V segment lost 4 bases, leaving 4 bases of the junction unmatched. This chain's CDR3 is CASSPTGDGYTF. CDR3 sequence (DNA): TGCGCCAGCAGCCCGACAGGGGACGGCTACACCTTC.

V usage is TRBV27 and J usage is TRBJ1-1; D is unresolved. This CDR3 contains 14 residues. Germline values: CDR1 MNHEY, CDR2 SMNVEV (reference sequence). V dropped 2 bases and J dropped 1 base, with 8 bases sitting between them. CDR3 in amino acids: CASSLEAGNTEAFF. Written as DNA, the CDR3 is TGTGCCAGCAGTTTAGAGGCCGGGAACACTGAAGCTTTCTTT.

J is TRBJ1-1 and V is TRBV4-3; no reliable D call. V gave up 1 base and J gave up 7 bases, with 10 bases separating them. The CDR3 covers 13 residues. CDR1 is LGHNA, CDR2 YSLEER, per germline. This chain's CDR3 is CASSQAGSGEAFF. In nucleotides, the CDR3 is TGCGCCAGCAGCCAAGCAGGATCTGGTGAAGCTTTCTTT.

This chain joins TRBV18 and TRBJ2-2, with a possible D match to TRBD2 (6 bases). The CDR3 totals 15 residues. Germline lookup yields CDR1 KGHSH and CDR2 LQKENI. Trimming removed 4 bases at V and 5 bases at J, with 14 bases between. The CDR3 coding sequence is TGTGCCAGCTCACTAGGAGTAGCGGAGACCGGGGAGCTGTTTTTT. It translates to CASSLGVAETGELFF.

A note on this clone: Compared with germline, one end of the junction differs, possibly owing to a read error. The chain combines TRBV2 with TRBJ1-5, with 8 positions matching TRBD1. Per the germline V gene, CDR1 is SNHLY and CDR2 is FYNNEI. This CDR3 has 13 residues. The CDR3 loop is CASRGTGKQPQHF. The CDR3, as DNA: TGTGCCAGCAGAGGGACAGGCAAACAGCCCCAGCATTTT.

The V call is TRBV4-2, the J call TRBJ2-6; weak D call: TRBD1 (6 bases). V shed 5 bases and J shed 2 bases, with 16 bases lying between them. This CDR3 comprises 17 residues. Per germline, CDR1 LGHNA and CDR2 YNFKEQ. CDR3 sequence reads: CASSKHREMAGANVLTF. Here the CDR3 DNA reads TGTGCCAGCAGCAAGCACAGGGAGATGGCTGGGGCCAACGTCCTGACTTTC.

The DNA for the CDR3 is TGTGCCAGCAGCTTAGGAACAGGATATGGCTACACCTTC. Its protein is CASSLGTGYGYTF. The chain links TRBV7-6 to TRBJ1-2; D perhaps matches TRBD1 (5 bases). Trimming shortened V by 1 base and J by 5 bases, and 8 bases separated the two germline ends. Looked up from germline, CDR1 is SGHVS and CDR2 is FNYEAQ. This CDR3 is built from 13 residues.

The chain is built from TRBV4-3 and TRBJ1-6; a weak D match, TRBD1 (5 bases). The CDR3 length is 19 residues. The germline gives CDR1 LGHNA, CDR2 YSLEER. The V end lost 0 bases, the J end lost 0 bases, and 15 bases lay between the germline ends. The CDR3 DNA reads TGCGCCAGCAGCCAAGACAGGGTGGCCCAATTCTCCTATAATTCACCCCTCCACTTT. Protein product: CASSQDRVAQFSYNSPLHF.

This clone was detected once. This rearrangement joins TRBV7-8 to TRBJ1-1, with unresolved D. CDR3 length: 13 residues. V was cut by 5 bases and J by 2 bases, with 9 bases left in between. Germline V lookup: CDR1 SGHVS, CDR2 FQNEAQ. CDR3 coding DNA: TGTGCCAGCAGCCCCGGAGGAAACACTGAAGCTTTCTTT. As protein: CASSPGGNTEAFF.

The V and J genes are TRBV7-2 and TRBJ1-2, with D maybe TRBD1 (6 bases). V lost 5 bases and J 4 bases, leaving 17 bases between the germline ends. This CDR3 spans 15 amino acids. Germline CDR1 is SGHTA and CDR2 is FQGNSA. This CDR3 is CASSAVLGDIYGYTF. CDR3 DNA: TGTGCCAGCAGCGCCGTCCTGGGGGACATCTATGGCTACACCTTC.

This chain connects TRBV7-2 to TRBJ1-1; D remains ambiguous. This CDR3 region has 14 residues. Trimming removed 2 bases from V and 0 bases from J, with 7 bases in between. Looked up from germline, CDR1 is SGHTA and CDR2 is FQGNSA. CDR3 nucleotides: TGTGCCAGCAGCTTACGAGGGATGAACACTGAAGCTTTCTTT. It is translated as CASSLRGMNTEAFF.

The chain links TRBV19 to TRBJ1-1; D ambiguous. The CDR3 is 15 residues long. Trimming removed 4 bases at V and 2 bases at J, with 14 bases between. Per the germline V gene, CDR1 is LNHDA and CDR2 is SQIVND (reference sequence). CDR3 sequence: CASSKPGAANTEAFF. The DNA for the CDR3 is TGTGCCAGTAGTAAACCGGGAGCAGCAAACACTGAAGCTTTCTTT.

The genes are TRBV5-1 and TRBJ2-1, with a tentative D call TRBD2 (5 bases). The V gene's germline CDR1 is SGHRS and CDR2 YFSETQ. V was clipped by 0 bases and J by 2 bases, with 9 bases between them. The CDR3 has 15 amino acids. The CDR3 sequence is CASSLAGWAYNEQFF. CDR3 sequence (DNA): TGCGCCAGCAGCTTGGCGGGGTGGGCCTACAATGAGCAGTTCTTC.

The rearrangement joins TRBV30 to TRBJ1-3, with 7 bases lining up with TRBD1. V lost 2 bases, J lost 3 bases, and 1 base stayed unmatched. Per germline, CDR1 GTSNPN and CDR2 SVGIG (reference sequence). The CDR3 loop spans 13 amino acids. The CDR3 spells CAWSTGDGNTIYF. The CDR3 DNA reads as TGTGCCTGGAGTACAGGGGATGGAAACACCATATATTTT. Supplemented by reference TRBV30 and TRBJ1-3, the full variable domain reads SQTIHQWPATLVQPVGSPLSLECTVEGTSNPNLYWYRQAAGRGLQLLFYSVGIGQISSEVPQNLSASRPQDRQFILSSKKLLLSDSGFYLCAWSTGDGNTIYFGEGSWLTVV.

This clone was seen once. The V call is TRBV12-5, the J call TRBJ1-3, with 7 bases fitting TRBD1. The germline gives CDR1 LGHNT, CDR2 FRNRAP. V lost 0 bases to trimming and J lost 7 bases; unmatched junction nucleotides: 9. There are 16 residues in the CDR3. As DNA, the CDR3 is TGTGCTAGTGGTTTGGTACTCACCAGGGGGTTGAACACCATATATTTT. Its translation: CASGLVLTRGLNTIYF.

J is TRBJ1-2 and V is TRBV5-1, with D possibly being TRBD1 (5 bases). This CDR3 comprises 13 residues. V lost 6 bases and J 2 bases, leaving 11 bases between the germline ends. Germline CDR1 is SGHRS and CDR2 is YFSETQ. CDR3 protein: CASTFGGNYGYTF. Written as DNA, the CDR3 is TGCGCCAGCACCTTCGGGGGGAACTATGGCTACACCTTC.

This clone came up once. The rearrangement uses TRBV11-2 and TRBJ2-1; D remains ambiguous. V was shortened by 0 bases and J by 4 bases, with 7 bases between the two germline ends. Germline V gives CDR1 SGHAT, CDR2 FQNNGV. This CDR3 has 14 amino acids. The CDR3 region is CASSLESLYNEQFF. The CDR3 nucleotides are TGTGCCAGCAGCTTAGAGTCCTTGTACAATGAGCAGTTCTTC.

The rearrangement uses TRBV6-5 and TRBJ2-7; 8 bases are shared with TRBD1. Losses at the gene ends were 2 bases for V and 3 bases for J; bases not matched to a gene: 3. The CDR3 has 14 amino acids. The germline V gene has CDR1 MNHEY and CDR2 SVGAGI. The CDR3 coding sequence is TGTGCCAGCAGTTACACGGACAGGGACTACGAGCAGTACTTC. Protein sequence: CASSYTDRDYEQYF.

The rearrangement uses TRBV10-3 and TRBJ1-5; possible D gene TRBD1, 5 bases. The CDR3 runs to 15 residues. Trimming removed 9 bases at V and 0 bases at J, with 15 bases between. The V gene's germline CDR1 is ENHRY and CDR2 SYGVKD. This CDR3 reads CAIRGGEYSNQPQHF. CDR3 nucleotides: TGTGCCATTCGGGGGGGGGAGTATAGCAATCAGCCCCAGCATTTT.

V and J are TRBV6-1 and TRBJ2-1; 11 bases are shared with TRBD2. V shed 6 bases and J 14 bases; nucleotides not matched to a gene: 9. The CDR3 extends over 13 amino acids. Germline V gene lookup returns CDR1 MNHNS and CDR2 SASEGT. The CDR3 sequence is CASSLAGGPVEFF. CDR3 coding DNA: TGTGCCAGCAGCCTAGCGGGAGGCCCTGTGGAGTTCTTC.